The next 16 T cell receptor beta chains were all read from a single sample in a study of blood T cell repertoires in COVID-19. Here immunoSEQ multiplex PCR was the method, and the copy in TCRdb shows in-frame clones only, minus some. This repertoire shows over 50,000 clones, 80% to 85% found once; its top ten account for approximately 14%. The sample consisted of peripheral blood. These receptors came from a man older than 75 with acute or convalescent COVID-19.

This rearrangement joins TRBV5-5 to TRBJ1-4; no clear D gene. V lost 0 bases and J 4 bases, leaving 10 bases between the germline ends. Germline V gene sequence: CDR1 SGHKS, CDR2 YYEKEE (reference sequence). The CDR3 is made up of 15 amino acids. CDR3 in amino acids: CASSLVAQYNEKLFF. The CDR3 DNA sequence: TGTGCCAGCAGCTTGGTAGCGCAGTATAATGAAAAACTGTTTTTT.

The V and J genes are TRBV7-2 and TRBJ1-3; D uncertain. CDR1 SGHTA and CDR2 FQGNSA come from the germline V gene. V was trimmed by 0 bases and J by 2 bases, leaving 5 bases between them. The CDR3 is 14 amino acids. DNA of the CDR3: TGTGCCAGCAGCTTAGCCCCTCCTGGAAACACCATATATTTT. Translating gives CASSLAPPGNTIYF.

The V call is TRBV24-1, the J call TRBJ2-3; D unresolved. The CDR3 covers 15 residues. Germline V CDR1 and CDR2: KGHDR, SFDVKD. V lost 0 bases to trimming and J lost 2 bases, with 8 bases between them. Here the CDR3 DNA reads TGTGCCACCAGTGATTTGAGGCAGGTCACAGATACGCAGTATTTT. The encoded protein is CATSDLRQVTDTQYF.

The rearrangement joins TRBV5-1 to TRBJ2-6, with 7 positions matching TRBD1. Germline V gives CDR1 SGHRS, CDR2 YFSETQ. The CDR3 spans 18 residues. Trimming took 4 bases from V and 2 from J; bases not matched to a gene: 12. In DNA form, the CDR3 reads TGCGCCAGCAGCCCATTTTCCGCCACAGGGGCTGGGGCCAACGTCCTGACTTTC. Translation: CASSPFSATGAGANVLTF.

This chain connects TRBV4-2 to TRBJ1-6; D perhaps matches TRBD1 (6 bases). V dropped 1 base and J dropped 6 bases, with 10 bases sitting between them. This CDR3 spans 15 amino acids. Germline-derived CDR1 and CDR2 are LGHNA and YNFKEQ. CDR3: CASSQGRGGNSPLHF. Here the CDR3 DNA reads TGTGCCAGCAGCCAAGGCAGGGGTGGTAATTCACCCCTCCACTTT.

The rearrangement links TRBV6-5 to TRBJ2-2; TRBD2 might be the D (7 bases). The CDR3 consists of 14 residues. The germline gives CDR1 MNHEY, CDR2 SVGAGI. The CDR3 nucleotides read TGTTCGACTACGGGGGGCCTCCGGTCCGGGGAGCTGTTTTTT. This gives the protein CSTTGGLRSGELFF.

The J gene is TRBJ1-3, the V gene TRBV28, with TRBD1 as a possible D gene (5 bases). There are 16 residues in the CDR3. V dropped 2 bases and J dropped 1 base, with 12 bases sitting between them. Looked up from germline, CDR1 is MDHEN and CDR2 is SYDVKM. The CDR3 DNA reads as TGTGCCAGCAGTTTAGGGAGGGGAATGTCTGGAAACACCATATATTTT. The encoded protein is CASSLGRGMSGNTIYF.

The chain employs TRBV19 and TRBJ1-5; no reliable D call. The germline gives CDR1 LNHDA, CDR2 SQIVND (reference sequence). This CDR3 has 13 amino acids. The V end lost 7 bases, the J end lost 7 bases, and 14 bases lay between the germline ends. This chain's CDR3 is CASKKGTGQPQHF. CDR3 nucleotide sequence: TGTGCCAGTAAGAAGGGTACGGGGCAGCCCCAGCATTTT.

This rearrangement joins TRBV12-3 or TRBV12-4 to TRBJ1-2; perhaps TRBD1 as D (6 bases). The ends were cut back, 5 bases at V and 5 bases at J, with 9 bases in the middle. The CDR3 runs 12 residues. The chain's CDR3 is CASSPQGYGYTF. CDR3 DNA: TGTGCCAGCAGTCCCCAGGGGTATGGCTACACCTTC.

The chain's CDR3 is CASSPGSTNTGELFF. CDR3 bases: TGTGCCAGCAGCCCCGGGAGCACGAACACCGGGGAGCTGTTTTTT. The chain combines TRBV5-5 with TRBJ2-2; D possibly corresponds to TRBD2 (6 bases). With 4 bases removed from V and 0 bases from J, the gap between germline ends came to 10 bases. CDR3 length: 15 amino acids. Germline V CDR1 and CDR2: SGHKS, YYEKEE (reference sequence).

With regard to this clone: This sample includes further DNA sequences coding for the same CDR3. The chain recombines TRBV11-2 with TRBJ2-5; D uncertain. Germline V gene data show CDR1 as SGHAT and CDR2 as FQNNGV. V was cut by 5 bases and J by 5 bases, with 3 bases left in between. CDR3 length: 10 amino acids. For the CDR3, the DNA is TGTGCCAGCAGCCATGAGACCCAGTACTTC. Translated: CASSHETQYF.

The chain is built from TRBV27 and TRBJ2-7, with TRBD2 as a possible D gene (5 bases). V was cut by 8 bases and J by 2 bases, with 10 bases left in between. This CDR3 spans 12 amino acids. Looked up from germline, CDR1 is MNHEY and CDR2 is SMNVEV (reference sequence). The chain's CDR3 is CASARAPYEQYF. In nucleotides, the CDR3 is TGTGCCAGCGCGAGGGCCCCCTACGAGCAGTACTTC.

The chain joins TRBV7-3 to TRBJ1-1; D remains ambiguous. Germline lookup yields CDR1 SGHTA and CDR2 FQGTGA. The CDR3 consists of 13 residues. V lost 4 bases and J lost 0, with 6 bases in between. The CDR3 DNA reads TGTGCCAGCAGCTCGCAGGTGAACACTGAAGCTTTCTTT. It yields the protein CASSSQVNTEAFF.

CDR3 nucleotide sequence: TGTGCCAGCAGCCCTTATAATTCACCCCTCCACTTT. It translates to CASSPYNSPLHF. V usage is TRBV11-2 and J usage is TRBJ1-6; the D is unclear. This CDR3 has 12 amino acids. In germline, CDR1 is SGHAT, CDR2 FQNNGV. Trimming took 5 bases from V and 4 from J, leaving 3 bases between them.

The chain couples TRBV28 to TRBJ2-7, with TRBD2 matching over 8 bases. Germline V gene sequence: CDR1 MDHEN, CDR2 SYDVKM. Trimming took 9 bases from V and 0 from J; bases not matched to a gene: 7. The CDR3 consists of 14 residues. The CDR3 spells CASSGAGASYEQYF. In DNA form, the CDR3 reads TGTGCCAGTTCGGGAGCGGGGGCCTCCTACGAGCAGTACTTC.

This chain uses TRBV21-1 with TRBJ1-6; TRBD1, the table's D call, was not compared with the DNA. TRBV21-1 is recorded as a pseudogene. The CDR3 has 17 amino acids. The CDR3 reads CASSIARDSSYNSPLHF. The CDR3, as DNA: TGTGCCAGCAGCATCGCCCGGGACAGCTCCTATAATTCACCCCTCCACTTT.